Given below is one TCR beta chain in context. Its antigen is as yet unknown. This sample is drawn from a study of blood T cells in healthy people across ages. Around 10 milliliters was the volume of peripheral blood drawn from each donor. Germline V gene lookup returns CDR1 SGHTA and CDR2 FQGNSA. The CDR3 contains 14 residues. V lost 4 bases and J 2 bases, leaving 12 bases between the germline ends. Whole-study results and caveats: Older age coincided with a roughly linear decline in TCR beta diversity per million T cells.

Alongside a J-beta primer mix, a sample-barcoded 5' primer served in a second PCR lasting about 7 to 12 cycles. TCRdb re-called the 5' RACE reads with MiXCR, one entry per CDR3 protein. The sample yields 1.5 million to 1.8 million distinct CDR3 sequences, approximately 43% seen once. V usage is TRBV7-2 and J usage is TRBJ2-7, with TRBD2 as a possible D gene (5 bases). The material sequenced was blood. The clonotype was recovered from a woman between 18 and 29 years old in good health. The CDR3 bases are TGTGCCAGCAGCTCGCCAGGACTCCCCTACGAGCAGTACTTC. This translates into CASSSPGLPYEQYF.